This TCR beta chain was captured in a study of response to subunit inactivated influenza vaccine. General study findings and limits: T cells newly recruited by each seasonal influenza vaccination are few, the authors suggested.

This clonotype was recorded at least ten times. Its target is not known. Using its own MiXCR run on the RT-PCR reads, TCRdb lists one record per CDR3 protein. The sample contains more than 150,000 distinct CDR3 sequences, approximately 11% of which appear only once. The germline V gene encodes CDR1 MNHEY and CDR2 SVGAGI. The CDR3 is made up of 13 amino acids. Trimming removed 4 bases at V and 11 bases at J, with 17 bases between. V and J are TRBV6-5 and TRBJ1-1; D gene uncertain. The TCR originated in a man aged 50 to 75 who received an inactivated influenza vaccine. Sequencing was performed on CD8+ T cells sorted from PBMCs, taken around 25 months after vaccination. The DNA for the CDR3 is TGTGCCAGCAGTTTCCACTTAAATATGGAGGCTTTCTTT. Translation: CASSFHLNMEAFF.